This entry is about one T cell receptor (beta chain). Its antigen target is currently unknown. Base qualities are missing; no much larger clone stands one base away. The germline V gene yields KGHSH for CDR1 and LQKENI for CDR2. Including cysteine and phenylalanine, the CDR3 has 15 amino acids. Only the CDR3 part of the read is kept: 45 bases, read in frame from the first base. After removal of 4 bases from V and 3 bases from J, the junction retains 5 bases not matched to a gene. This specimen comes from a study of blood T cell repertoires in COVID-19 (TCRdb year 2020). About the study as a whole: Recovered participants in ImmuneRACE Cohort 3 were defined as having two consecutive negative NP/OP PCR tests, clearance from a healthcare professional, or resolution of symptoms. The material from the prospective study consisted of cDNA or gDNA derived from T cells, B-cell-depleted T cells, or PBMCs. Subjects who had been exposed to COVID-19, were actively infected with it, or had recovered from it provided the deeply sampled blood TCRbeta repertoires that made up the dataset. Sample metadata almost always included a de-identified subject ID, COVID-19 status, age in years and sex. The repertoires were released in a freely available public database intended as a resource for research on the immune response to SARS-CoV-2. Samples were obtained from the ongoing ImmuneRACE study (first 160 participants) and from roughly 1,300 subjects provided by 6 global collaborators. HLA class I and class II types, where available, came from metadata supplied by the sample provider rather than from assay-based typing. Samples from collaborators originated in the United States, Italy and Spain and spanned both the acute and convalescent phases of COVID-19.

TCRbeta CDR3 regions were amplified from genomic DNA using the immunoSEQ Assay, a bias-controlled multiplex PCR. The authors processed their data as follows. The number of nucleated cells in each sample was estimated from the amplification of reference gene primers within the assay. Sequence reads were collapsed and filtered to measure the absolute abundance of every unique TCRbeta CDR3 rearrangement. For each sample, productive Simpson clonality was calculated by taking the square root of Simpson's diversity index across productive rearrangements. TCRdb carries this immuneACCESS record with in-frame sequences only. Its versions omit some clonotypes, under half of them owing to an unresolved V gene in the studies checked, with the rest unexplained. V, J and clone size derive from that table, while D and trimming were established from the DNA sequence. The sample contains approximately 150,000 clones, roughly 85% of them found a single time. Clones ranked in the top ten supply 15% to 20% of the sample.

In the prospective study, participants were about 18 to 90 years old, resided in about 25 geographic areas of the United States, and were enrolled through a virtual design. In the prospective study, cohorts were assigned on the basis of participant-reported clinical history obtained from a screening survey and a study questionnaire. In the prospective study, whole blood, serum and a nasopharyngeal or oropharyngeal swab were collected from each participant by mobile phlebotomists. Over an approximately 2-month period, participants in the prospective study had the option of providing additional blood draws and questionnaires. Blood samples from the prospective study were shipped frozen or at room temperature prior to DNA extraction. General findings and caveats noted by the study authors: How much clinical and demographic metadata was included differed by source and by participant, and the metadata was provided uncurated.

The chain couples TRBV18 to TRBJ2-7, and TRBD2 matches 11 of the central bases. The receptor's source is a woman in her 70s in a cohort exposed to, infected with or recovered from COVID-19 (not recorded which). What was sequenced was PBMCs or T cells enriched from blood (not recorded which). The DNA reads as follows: TGTGCCAGCTCACATCCGACTAGCGGGATCTACGAGCAGTACTTC. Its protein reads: CASSHPTSGIYEQYF.